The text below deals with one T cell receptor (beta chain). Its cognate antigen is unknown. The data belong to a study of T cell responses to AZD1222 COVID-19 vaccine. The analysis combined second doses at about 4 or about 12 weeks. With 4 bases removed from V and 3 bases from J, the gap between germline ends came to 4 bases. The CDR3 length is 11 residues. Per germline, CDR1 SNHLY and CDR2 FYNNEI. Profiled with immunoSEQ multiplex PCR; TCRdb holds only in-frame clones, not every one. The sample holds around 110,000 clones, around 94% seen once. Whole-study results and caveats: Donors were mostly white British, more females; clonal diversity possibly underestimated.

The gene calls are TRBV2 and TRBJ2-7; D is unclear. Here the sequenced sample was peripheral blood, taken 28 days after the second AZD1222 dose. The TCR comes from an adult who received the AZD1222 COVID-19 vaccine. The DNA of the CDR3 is TGTGCCAGCAGTGCCGTCTACGAGCAGTACTTC. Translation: CASSAVYEQYF.